This T cell receptor (beta chain) was retrieved from a study of spatial heterogeneity in lung cancer. Every TCR cDNA molecule bore its own unique molecular identifier. Via MiXCR, TCRdb re-called the 5' RACE reads, giving one row per CDR3 protein. The sample has about 12,000 distinct CDR3 sequences, roughly 6.2% seen once. Trimming cost V 5 bases and J 0 bases, with 17 bases left between them. Germline CDR1 reads DFQATT; CDR2 reads SNEGSKA (reference sequence). The CDR3 extends over 15 amino acids. The time point here: sample taken at primary tumor resection. Whole RNA, isolated from tumor, nontumor lung or frozen PBMC, was sequenced without prior sorting. The cohort: roughly 72 early-stage, untreated non-small cell lung cancer patients.

The chain uses TRBV20-1 and TRBJ2-7; D gene uncertain. Sequenced here: normal lung tissue next to the tumor, sampled at surgery. The receptor comes from a male donor with early-stage non-small cell lung cancer. CDR3: CSAPILGPSSYEQYF. CDR3 in DNA: TGCAGTGCTCCTATCCTTGGCCCGAGCTCCTACGAGCAGTACTTC.